This T cell receptor (beta chain) was recorded in a study of blood T cell repertoires in COVID-19. Across the whole study: The origin of the acute and convalescent COVID-19 samples was the United States, Italy and Spain. The analysed material was cDNA or gDNA that came from T cells, B-cell-depleted T cells, or PBMCs.

The CDR3 has 14 residues. V shed 4 bases and J 0 bases; nucleotides not matched to a gene: 2. The V gene's germline CDR1 is SNHLY and CDR2 FYNNEI. Assay used: immunoSEQ multiplex PCR; TCRdb lists only in-frame clones, some missing. The data show around 150,000 clones, 85% to 95% seen once. About this clone: Other nucleotide sequences in the sample specify the same CDR3.

The chain links TRBV2 to TRBJ1-1; 7 bases are shared with TRBD1. What was sequenced was peripheral blood. The source of this sequence is a woman in her 50s with acute or convalescent COVID-19. CDR3 sequence reads: CASSGQGLNTEAFF. CDR3 nucleotide sequence: TGTGCCAGCAGTGGACAGGGATTGAACACTGAAGCTTTCTTT.